This T cell receptor beta chain originates from a study of identical twins. Study conclusions and caveats: Fewer insertions marked abundant cord blood beta clonotypes; young adult naive trended weakly, memory not at all.

CDR3 length equals 17 residues. Trimming took 5 bases from V and 3 from J; bases not matched to a gene: 13. TCRdb reanalysed the 5' RACE reads using MiXCR and keeps one entry per CDR3 protein. The table records 500,000 to 550,000 distinct CDR3 sequences, 22% of them present only once. This clonotype turned up a few times. Its target is unknown. These sequences were also reported in another study, on T cells expressing NK-cell markers. That publication notes: CD3+CD56+NKG2C+, CD3+CD56+NKG2C- and CD3+CD56-NKG2C+ T cells, once sorted, supplied the TCR beta repertoires. The authors sequenced eight donors, of whom seven were HCMV-seropositive and one was seronegative. These clonotypes additionally ranked first within the CD3+CD56-NKG2C+ fraction of a few donors.

This clonotype was obtained from a woman between 18 and 29 years old in good health. Sequenced input: CD4+ T cells sorted from blood. This rearrangement joins TRBV12-3 or TRBV12-4 to TRBJ1-2; 9 bases agree with TRBD1. CDR3 coding DNA: TGTGCCAGCAGTCCAAGGACAGGGGCCGACCTTGACTATGGCTACACCTTC. Encoded protein: CASSPRTGADLDYGYTF.